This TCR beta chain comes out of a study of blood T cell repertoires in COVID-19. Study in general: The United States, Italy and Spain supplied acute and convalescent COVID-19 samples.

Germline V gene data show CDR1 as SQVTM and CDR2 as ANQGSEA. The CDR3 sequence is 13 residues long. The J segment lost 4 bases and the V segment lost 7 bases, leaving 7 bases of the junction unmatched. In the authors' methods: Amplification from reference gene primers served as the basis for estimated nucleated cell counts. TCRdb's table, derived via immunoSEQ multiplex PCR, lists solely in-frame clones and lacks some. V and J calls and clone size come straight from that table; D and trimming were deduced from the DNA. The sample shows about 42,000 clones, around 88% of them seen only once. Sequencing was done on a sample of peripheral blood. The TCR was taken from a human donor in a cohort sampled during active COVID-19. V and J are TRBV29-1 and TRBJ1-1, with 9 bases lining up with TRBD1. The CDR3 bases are TGCAGCGCCAAGGCGGACAGGGGCACTGAAGCTTTCTTT. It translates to CSAKADRGTEAFF.